The entry below describes one T cell receptor beta chain. This sample stems from a study of blood T cell repertoires in COVID-19. Study summary: There were acute and convalescent COVID-19 samples, and they came from the United States, Italy and Spain.

Repertoires were generated with immunoSEQ multiplex PCR, while TCRdb's copy carries only in-frame clones and drops some. The sample shows almost 400,000 clones, nearly 90% of them seen only once. Germline CDR1 and CDR2: LGHNT and FRNRAP. The CDR3 spans 16 residues. The ends were cut back, 2 bases at V and 4 bases at J, with 17 bases in the middle. The rearrangement joins TRBV12-5 to TRBJ1-2; a possible D gene is TRBD1 (6 bases). The receptor was derived from a woman aged 25-40 years who had recovered from COVID-19. Material for sequencing was PBMCs or T cells enriched from blood (not recorded which). This CDR3 is CASGLPHLQGPYGYTF. The CDR3 DNA is TGTGCTAGTGGTTTGCCACACCTACAGGGTCCCTATGGCTACACCTTC.